These 7 T cell receptor beta chains share one sample of origin, sequenced in a study of beta chain features in type 1 diabetes. Study-level findings and limits: Among patients with Type 1 diabetes, TCRB CDR3s were moderately but significantly shorter in every one of the four CD4+ subsets.

Sequenced material consisted of expressed TCRB transcripts (all of the isolated RNA was reverse transcribed). TCRdb's copy holds only in-frame clones and misses some; the assay was immunoSEQ multiplex PCR. This sample has around 170,000 clones, with 8.5% to 10% found just once. No cognate antigen is known for these TCRs. Sequenced: central memory CD4+ T cells from blood. Every receptor here comes from a young woman with type 1 diabetes.

This sequence joins TRBV7-3 and TRBJ1-1, with 7 bases matching TRBD1. The CDR3 has 13 amino acids. The V gene end was trimmed by 3 bases and the J gene end by 6 bases; junction bases not matched to a gene: 4. CDR1 and CDR2 from the germline V gene are SGHTA and FQGTGA. Here the CDR3 reads CASSFQGDPEAFF. The CDR3 DNA reads as TGTGCCAGCAGCTTTCAGGGGGATCCTGAAGCTTTCTTT.

Only a few counts were recorded for this clone. The chain has TRBV2 and TRBJ2-1, with 7 bases fitting TRBD2. CDR3 length: 16 amino acids. Germline trimming cut 3 bases from V and 6 bases from J; bases unmatched to any gene: 11. In germline, CDR1 is SNHLY, CDR2 FYNNEI. The CDR3: CASSEAAGRGSNEQFF. CDR3 nucleotide sequence: TGTGCCAGCAGTGAGGCTGCAGGGAGGGGAAGCAATGAGCAGTTCTTC.

This clone was found a few times. This sequence joins TRBV5-1 and TRBJ2-7, with TRBD1 matching over 11 bases. This CDR3 spans 18 amino acids. The J segment lost 5 bases and the V segment lost 4 bases, leaving 17 bases of the junction unmatched. CDR1 SGHRS and CDR2 YFSETQ come from the germline V gene. This CDR3 is CASSIGQGAYSSADEQYF. CDR3 DNA: TGCGCCAGCAGCATTGGACAGGGGGCGTACTCGTCGGCGGACGAGCAGTACTTC.

This clone was observed a few times. V and J are TRBV11-2 and TRBJ2-7, with 7 nucleotides matching TRBD2. CDR3 length: 14 residues. Germline V gene data show CDR1 as SGHAT and CDR2 as FQNNGV. The V segment lost 7 bases and the J segment 2 bases; nucleotides outside the gene matches: 8. CDR3 sequence: CASTKAGNAYEQYF. CDR3 coding DNA: TGTGCCAGCACGAAAGCGGGAAATGCCTACGAGCAGTACTTC. The whole variable domain, filled in from reference TRBV11-2 and TRBJ2-7, reads EAGVAQSPRYKIIEKRQSVAFWCNPISGHATLYWYQQILGQGPKLLIQFQNNGVVDDSQLPKDRFSAERLKGVDSTLKIQPAKLEDSAVYLCASTKAGNAYEQYFGPGTRLTVT.

V and J are TRBV5-5 and TRBJ2-3, with D possibly being TRBD1 (5 bases). The CDR3 has 17 residues. V lost 1 base and J 6 bases, leaving 21 bases between the germline ends. Germline V lookup: CDR1 SGHKS, CDR2 YYEKEE (reference sequence). The CDR3 DNA is TGTGCCAGCAGCTTGATTGCAGGGTCTCGGGCTTGGGATACGCAGTATTTT. It translates to CASSLIAGSRAWDTQYF.

This clone has only a few counts. The chain recombines TRBV29-1 with TRBJ1-1, with a weak D call TRBD1 (6 bases). CDR3 length: 14 residues. V lost 6 bases, J lost 1 base, and 15 bases lay in between. Per the germline V gene, CDR1 is SQVTM and CDR2 is ANQGSEA. The CDR3 here is CSVTTGPRNTEAFF. CDR3 in DNA: TGCAGCGTCACCACAGGGCCCAGGAACACTGAAGCTTTCTTT.

This clone was seen a few times. The CDR3 nucleotides read TGTGCCAGCAGGACTATCACAGGGGGCAGGACAGGAAACGAGCAGTACTTC. Translating gives CASRTITGGRTGNEQYF. The chain recombines TRBV11-2 with TRBJ2-7; 9 bases agree with TRBD1. In germline, CDR1 is SGHAT, CDR2 FQNNGV. Unmatched junction bases numbered 17, after V lost 6 bases and J lost 5 bases. The CDR3 length is 17 residues.